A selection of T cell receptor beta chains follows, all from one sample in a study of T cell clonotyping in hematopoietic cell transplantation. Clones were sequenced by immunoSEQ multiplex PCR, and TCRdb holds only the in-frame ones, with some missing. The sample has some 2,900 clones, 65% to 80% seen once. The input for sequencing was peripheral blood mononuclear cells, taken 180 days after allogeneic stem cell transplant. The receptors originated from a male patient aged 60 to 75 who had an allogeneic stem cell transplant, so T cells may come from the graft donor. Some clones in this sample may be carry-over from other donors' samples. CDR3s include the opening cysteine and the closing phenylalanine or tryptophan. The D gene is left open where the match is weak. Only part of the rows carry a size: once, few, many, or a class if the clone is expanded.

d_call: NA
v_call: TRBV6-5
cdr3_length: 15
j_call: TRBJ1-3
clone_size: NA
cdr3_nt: TGTGCCAGCAGCAGCTCTTTTACCTCTGGAAACACCATATATTTT
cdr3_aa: CASSSSFTSGNTIYF

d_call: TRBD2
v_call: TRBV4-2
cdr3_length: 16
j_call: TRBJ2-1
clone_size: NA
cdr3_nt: TGTGCCAGCAGCCAAGCTCCAGCGGGGCTATACAATGAGCAGTTCTTC
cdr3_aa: CASSQAPAGLYNEQFF

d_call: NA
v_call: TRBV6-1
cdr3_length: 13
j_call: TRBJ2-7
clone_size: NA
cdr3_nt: TGTGCCAGCAGTGTTAACCTAGAGGACGAGCAGTACTTC
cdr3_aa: CASSVNLEDEQYF

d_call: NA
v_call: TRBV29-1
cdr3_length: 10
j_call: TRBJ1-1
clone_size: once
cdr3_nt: TGCAGCGTTGGGGTCACTGAAGCTTTCTTT
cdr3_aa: CSVGVTEAFF

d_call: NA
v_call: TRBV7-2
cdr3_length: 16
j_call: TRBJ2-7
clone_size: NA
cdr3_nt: TGTGCCAGCAGCTTAGTTTCGGGGGCGAGCTCCTACGAGCAGTACTTC
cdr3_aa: CASSLVSGASSYEQYF

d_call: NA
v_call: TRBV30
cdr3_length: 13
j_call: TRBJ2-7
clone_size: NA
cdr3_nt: TGTGCCTGGAGTGGGCGGCCGAGTTACGAGCAGTACTTC
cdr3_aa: CAWSGRPSYEQYF

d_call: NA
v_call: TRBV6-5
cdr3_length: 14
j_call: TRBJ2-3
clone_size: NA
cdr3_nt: TGTGCCAGCAGTTACTCGGGAGCGTCCGATACGCAGTATTTT
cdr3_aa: CASSYSGASDTQYF

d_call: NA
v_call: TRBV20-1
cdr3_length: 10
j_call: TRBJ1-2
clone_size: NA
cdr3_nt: TGCAGTGCTTCTTTAGGTGGCTACACCTTC
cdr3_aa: CSASLGGYTF

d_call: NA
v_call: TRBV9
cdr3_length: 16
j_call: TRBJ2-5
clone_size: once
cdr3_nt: TGTGCCAGCAGCGTAGCCCCCGGGGGTGCATTAGAGACCCAGTACTTC
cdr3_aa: CASSVAPGGALETQYF

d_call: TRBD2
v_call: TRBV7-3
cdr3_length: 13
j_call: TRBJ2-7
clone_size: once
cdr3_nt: TGTGCCAGCAGCCCCGGGACTAGCACCGAGCAGTACTTC
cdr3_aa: CASSPGTSTEQYF

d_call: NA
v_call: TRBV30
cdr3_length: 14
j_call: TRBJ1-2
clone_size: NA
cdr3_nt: TGTGCCTGGAGCCAACAAGGGCCCATCTATGGCTACACCTTC
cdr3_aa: CAWSQQGPIYGYTF

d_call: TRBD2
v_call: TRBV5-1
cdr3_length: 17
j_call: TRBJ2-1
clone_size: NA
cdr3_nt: TGCGCCAGCAGCTTGGAGGGACTAGCGGGGGCCCACAATGAGCAGTTCTTC
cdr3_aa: CASSLEGLAGAHNEQFF

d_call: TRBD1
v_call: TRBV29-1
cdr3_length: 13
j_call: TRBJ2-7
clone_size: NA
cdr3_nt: TGCAGCGTTGTTCCGGGACAGGACGCCGAGCAGTACTTC
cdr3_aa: CSVVPGQDAEQYF

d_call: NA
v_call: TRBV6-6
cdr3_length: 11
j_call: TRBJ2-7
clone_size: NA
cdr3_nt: TGTGCCAGCATGGTCCGCTACGAGCAGTACTTC
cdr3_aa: CASMVRYEQYF

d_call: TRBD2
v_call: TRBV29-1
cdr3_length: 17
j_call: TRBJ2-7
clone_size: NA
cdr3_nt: TGCAGCGTCGAAGAGCAACTAGCGGGGCCCCGCTCCTACGAGCAGTACTTC
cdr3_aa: CSVEEQLAGPRSYEQYF

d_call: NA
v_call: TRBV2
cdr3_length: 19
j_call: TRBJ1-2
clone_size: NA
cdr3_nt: TGTGCCAGCAATCAACCAAGAAAAGTGGAGGGACTGAGGTTCTATGGCTACACCTTC
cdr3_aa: CASNQPRKVEGLRFYGYTF

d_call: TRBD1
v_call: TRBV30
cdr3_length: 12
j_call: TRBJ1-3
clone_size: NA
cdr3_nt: TGTGCCTGGGGGACAGATGGAAACACCATATATTTT
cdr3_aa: CAWGTDGNTIYF

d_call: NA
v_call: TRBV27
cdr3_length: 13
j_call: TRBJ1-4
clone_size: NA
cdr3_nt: TGTGCCAGCAGTTCCGTTAATGGGTGGAAACTGTTTTTT
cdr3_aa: CASSSVNGWKLFF

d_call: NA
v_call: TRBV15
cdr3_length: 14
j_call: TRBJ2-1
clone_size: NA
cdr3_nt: TGTGCCACCAGCACCAATAGGGGGGCGGGTGAGCAGTTCTTC
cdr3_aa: CATSTNRGAGEQFF

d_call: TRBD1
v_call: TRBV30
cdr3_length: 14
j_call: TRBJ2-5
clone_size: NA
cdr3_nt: TGTGCCTGGAGCAAAGGGACAGACCAAGAGACCCAGTACTTC
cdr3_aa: CAWSKGTDQETQYF

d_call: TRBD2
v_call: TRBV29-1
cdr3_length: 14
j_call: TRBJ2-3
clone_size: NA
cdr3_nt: TGCAGCGTTGCCAGCGGGAGGGCCCTAGATACGCAGTATTTT
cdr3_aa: CSVASGRALDTQYF

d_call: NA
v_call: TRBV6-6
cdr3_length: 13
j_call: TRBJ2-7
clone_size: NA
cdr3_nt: TGTGCCAGCAGTCCCGGGGTACTTTACGAGCAGTACTTC
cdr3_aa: CASSPGVLYEQYF

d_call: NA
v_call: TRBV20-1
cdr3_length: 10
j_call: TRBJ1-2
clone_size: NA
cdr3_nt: TGCAGTGCTAGAGAGGATGGCTACACCTTC
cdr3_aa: CSAREDGYTF

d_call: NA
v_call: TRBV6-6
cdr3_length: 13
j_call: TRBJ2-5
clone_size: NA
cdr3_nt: TGTGCCAGCGGGGTCTCCCGGGAAGAGACCCAGTACTTC
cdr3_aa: CASGVSREETQYF

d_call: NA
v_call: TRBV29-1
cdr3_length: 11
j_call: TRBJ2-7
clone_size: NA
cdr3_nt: TGCAGCGTGGGACTGAGTTACGAGCAGTACTTC
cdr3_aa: CSVGLSYEQYF

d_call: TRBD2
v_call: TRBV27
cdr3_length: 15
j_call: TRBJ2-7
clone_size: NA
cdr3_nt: TGTGCCAGCAGCCGGGGGACTAGCGCGTCCTACGAGCAGTACTTC
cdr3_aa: CASSRGTSASYEQYF

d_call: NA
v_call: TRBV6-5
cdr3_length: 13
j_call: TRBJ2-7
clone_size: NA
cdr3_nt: TGTGCCAGCAGTTACCGGAGATCCTACGAGCAGTACTTC
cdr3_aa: CASSYRRSYEQYF

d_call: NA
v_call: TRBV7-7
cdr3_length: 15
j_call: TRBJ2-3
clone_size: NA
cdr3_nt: TGTGCTAGCAGCCCTTCCTCAACTAGCACAGATACGCAGTATTTT
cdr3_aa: CASSPSSTSTDTQYF

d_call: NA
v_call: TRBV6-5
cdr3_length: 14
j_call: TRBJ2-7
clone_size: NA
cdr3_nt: TGTGCCAGCAGTTACTCAGGGGGTACCTACGAGCAGTACTTC
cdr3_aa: CASSYSGGTYEQYF

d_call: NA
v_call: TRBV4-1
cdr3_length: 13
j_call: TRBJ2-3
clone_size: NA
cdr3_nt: TGCGCCAGCAGCCAAGATAGTTCTGGCTCGCAGTATTTT
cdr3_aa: CASSQDSSGSQYF

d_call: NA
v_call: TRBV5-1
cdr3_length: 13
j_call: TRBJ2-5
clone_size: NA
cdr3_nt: TGCGCCAGCAGCTTGGAATCGGGAGAGACCCAGTACTTC
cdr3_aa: CASSLESGETQYF

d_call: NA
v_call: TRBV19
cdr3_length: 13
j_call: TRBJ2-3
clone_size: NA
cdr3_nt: TGTGCCAGTAGTATGGACTACACAGATACGCAGTATTTT
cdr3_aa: CASSMDYTDTQYF

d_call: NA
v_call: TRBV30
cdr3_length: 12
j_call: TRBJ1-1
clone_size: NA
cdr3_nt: TGTGCCTGGAGGGCACTGAACACTGAAGCTTTCTTT
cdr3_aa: CAWRALNTEAFF

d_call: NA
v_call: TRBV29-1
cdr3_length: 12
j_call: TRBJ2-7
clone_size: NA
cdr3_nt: TGCAGCGTGAAGGGGCCCTCCTACGAGCAGTACTTC
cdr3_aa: CSVKGPSYEQYF

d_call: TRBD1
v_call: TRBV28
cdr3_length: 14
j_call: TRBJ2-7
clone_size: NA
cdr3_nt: TGTGCCAGCATGGCCGGGACAGGGGTGTTGGAGCAGTACTTC
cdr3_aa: CASMAGTGVLEQYF

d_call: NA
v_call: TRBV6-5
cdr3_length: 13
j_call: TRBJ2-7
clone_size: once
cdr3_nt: TGTGCCAGCAGTTACGCCATCTCCTACGAGCAGTACTTC
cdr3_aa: CASSYAISYEQYF

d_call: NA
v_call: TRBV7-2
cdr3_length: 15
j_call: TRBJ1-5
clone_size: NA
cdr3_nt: TGTGCCAGCAGCTTGGTCCAGGGGTCGAATCAGCCCCAGCATTTT
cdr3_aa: CASSLVQGSNQPQHF

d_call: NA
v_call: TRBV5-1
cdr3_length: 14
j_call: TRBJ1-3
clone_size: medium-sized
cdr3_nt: TGCGCCAGCAGCTTCGAGGGATTTGGAAACACCATATATTTT
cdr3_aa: CASSFEGFGNTIYF